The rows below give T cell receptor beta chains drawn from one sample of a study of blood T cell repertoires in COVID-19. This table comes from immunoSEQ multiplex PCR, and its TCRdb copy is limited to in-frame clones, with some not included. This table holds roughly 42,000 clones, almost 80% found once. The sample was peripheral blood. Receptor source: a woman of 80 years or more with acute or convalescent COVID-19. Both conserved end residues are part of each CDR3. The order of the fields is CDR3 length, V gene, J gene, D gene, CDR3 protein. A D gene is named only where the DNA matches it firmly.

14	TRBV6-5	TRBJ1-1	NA	CASSYQHEGTEAFF
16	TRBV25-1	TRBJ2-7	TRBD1	CASSGSDRMGIYEQYF
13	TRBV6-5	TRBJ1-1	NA	CASSPRANTEAFF
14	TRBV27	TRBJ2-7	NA	CATRGLAALQEQYF
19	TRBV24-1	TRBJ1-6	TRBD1	CATSRPKRTGRPYNSPLHF
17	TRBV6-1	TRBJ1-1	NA	CASSEAQAGWENTEAFF
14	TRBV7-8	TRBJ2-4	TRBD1	CASSAGTGGNIQYF
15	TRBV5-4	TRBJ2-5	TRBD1	CASTNNRGFQETQYF
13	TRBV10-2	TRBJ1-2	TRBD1	CASRAGQGRGYTF
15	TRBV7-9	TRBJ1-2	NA	CASSQSGGTYGGYTF
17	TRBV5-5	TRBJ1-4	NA	CASSLGAGRATNEKLFF
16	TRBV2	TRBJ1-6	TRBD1	CASSRTGTENGSPLHF
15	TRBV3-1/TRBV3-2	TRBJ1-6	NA	CASSQDPLPGSPLHF
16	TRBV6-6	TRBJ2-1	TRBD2	CASSYRRLAGSNEQFF
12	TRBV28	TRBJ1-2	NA	CASSLSGTGYTF
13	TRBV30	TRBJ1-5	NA	CAWTSDSNQPQHF
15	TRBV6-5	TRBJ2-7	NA	CASSTRQVGSYEQYF
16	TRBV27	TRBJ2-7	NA	CASSLSLGSGAYEQYF
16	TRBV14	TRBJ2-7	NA	CASSHKLGGFSYEQYF
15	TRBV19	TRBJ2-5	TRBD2	CASSTNGRVEETQYF
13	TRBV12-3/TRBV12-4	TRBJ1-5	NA	CASSLEGHQPQHF
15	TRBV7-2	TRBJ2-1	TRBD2	CASSLAAGVYNEQFF
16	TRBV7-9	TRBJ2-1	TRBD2	CASSFELAGGYNEQFF
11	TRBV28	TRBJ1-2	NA	CASSEIYGYTF
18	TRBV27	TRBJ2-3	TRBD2	CASSPKGRRGGGTDTQYF
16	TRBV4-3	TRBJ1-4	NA	CASSQGAGHPNEKLFF